This note documents a single TCR beta chain sequence. CDR1 and CDR2 (germline): SGHRS, YFSETQ. The CDR3 runs to 16 residues. J gave up 2 bases and V 4 bases, and 8 bases lay outside the gene matches. This specimen belongs to a study of blood T cell repertoires in COVID-19. Looking at the study overall: There were acute and convalescent COVID-19 samples, and they came from the United States, Italy and Spain. PBMCs, B-cell-depleted T cells, or T cells provided the cDNA or gDNA that made up the material.

In the authors' methods: Amplification from reference gene primers served as the basis for estimated nucleated cell counts. Profiling relied on immunoSEQ multiplex PCR, and the TCRdb table lists in-frame clones only, not all of them. That table is the source of V, J and clone size, and D and trimming were worked out from the DNA. Of 95,000 or so clones listed, 79% are singletons. This chain joins TRBV5-1 and TRBJ2-3; 9 nucleotides agree with TRBD2. The receptor's source is a woman aged 80 or over with active or convalescent COVID-19. The sequenced sample consisted of peripheral blood. CDR3 DNA: TGCGCCAGCAGCGGGGGACTAGCAGCAACCACAGATACGCAGTATTTT. This encodes CASSGGLAATTDTQYF.